There are a few counts of the clone carrying this T cell receptor beta chain. This record comes from a study of T cell responses to AZD1222 COVID-19 vaccine. J was trimmed by 2 bases and V by 6 bases; bases with no gene match: 12. The length of the CDR3 is 16 residues. Germline V CDR1 and CDR2: MDHEN, SYDVKM. Profiling relied on immunoSEQ multiplex PCR, and the TCRdb table lists in-frame clones only, not all of them. The repertoire holds some 140,000 clones, with roughly nine tenths as singletons. The receptor comes from an adult in good health. The sequencing used peripheral blood, collected on day 0 of MenACWY control vaccination. The V gene is TRBV28, the J gene TRBJ1-1; 7 positions agree with TRBD1. CDR3 protein: CASSFVDRRRNTEAFF. The DNA of the CDR3 is TGTGCCAGCAGCTTTGTGGACAGGAGGAGAAACACTGAAGCTTTCTTT.